One and the same sample provided the 29 T cell receptor beta chains below, sequenced in a study of regulatory and conventional T cells in RAG deficiency. TCRdb's copy holds only in-frame clones and misses some; the assay was immunoSEQ multiplex PCR. The table records approximately 21,000 clones, approximately 95% of them present only once. Blood CD4+ CD25-low CD127-high conventional T cells supplied the genomic DNA template. The same sample was also studied in work on regulatory T cells. That publication notes: The PCR used 52 TRBV and 13 TRBJ primers.

Sequencing used CD25- CD4+ T cells sorted from blood. These receptors were collected from a human donor in good health.

The rearrangement uses TRBV6-5 and TRBJ1-2; TRBD1 aligns across 7 bases. The CDR3 has 13 residues. Germline-derived CDR1 and CDR2 are MNHEY and SVGAGI. V trimming: 4 bases; J trimming: 3 bases; junction bases outside the gene matches: 2. CDR3 nucleotide sequence: TGTGCCAGCAGTTGGGGACAGTACTATGGCTACACCTTC. Residues: CASSWGQYYGYTF.

V gene TRBV5-3 combines with J gene TRBJ1-2; a weak D match, TRBD1 (5 bases). TRBV5-3 is known as an ORF, though its function is uncertain. The V gene lost 4 bases and the J gene lost 6 bases, with 13 bases spanning the gap. CDR3 size: 13 residues. The CDR3 region has the DNA TGTGCCAGAAGCCTCCGGGGGGAGGATGGCTACACCTTC. This gives the protein CARSLRGEDGYTF.

The V call is TRBV18, the J call TRBJ1-4; possibly TRBD1 for D (6 bases). The V gene lost 5 bases and the J gene lost 0 bases, with 13 bases spanning the gap. The CDR3 loop spans 16 amino acids. Germline lookup yields CDR1 KGHSH and CDR2 LQKENI. The CDR3 DNA sequence: TGTGCCAGCTCAACCCGACAGGACCCAACTAATGAAAAACTGTTTTTT. It specifies CASSTRQDPTNEKLFF.

About this clone: This specimen includes other DNA sequences encoding the same CDR3. The chain links TRBV9 to TRBJ1-1; 7 bases line up with TRBD1. The CDR3 contains 14 residues. Trimming cost V 5 bases and J 2 bases; bases outside gene matches: 6. The germline gives CDR1 SGDLS, CDR2 YYNGEE. CDR3 sequence (DNA): TGTGCCAGCAGTGTTACAGGGGCCAACACTGAAGCTTTCTTT. Protein product: CASSVTGANTEAFF.

The V gene is TRBV6-5, the J gene TRBJ1-2, with a weak D call TRBD1 (5 bases). Trimming removed 6 bases at V and 4 bases at J, with 15 bases between. The germline V gene has CDR1 MNHEY and CDR2 SVGAGI. This CDR3 is 14 amino acids long. The CDR3 protein is CASREMTATYGYTF. The CDR3 DNA is TGTGCCAGCAGGGAGATGACAGCCACCTATGGCTACACCTTC.

This chain uses TRBV6-6 with TRBJ2-2, with TRBD1 as a possible D gene (5 bases). CDR1 and CDR2 (germline): MNHNY, SVGAGI (reference sequence). This CDR3 spans 13 amino acids. V lost 6 bases to trimming and J lost 6 bases, with 11 bases between them. The CDR3 DNA reads TGTGCCAGCAGCCAAGGGGTCCCCGGGGAGCTGTTTTTT. Translated, it gives CASSQGVPGELFF.

V usage is TRBV19 and J usage is TRBJ2-2; possible D gene TRBD1, 5 bases. This CDR3 region has 14 residues. Germline CDR1 and CDR2: LNHDA and SQIVND (reference sequence). Deletions cut 8 bases from V and 2 bases from J, with 12 bases between. The CDR3 bases are TGTGCCAGTTCGTGGGGCCGAAACACCGGGGAGCTGTTTTTT. Translation: CASSWGRNTGELFF.

A note on this clone: The sample holds other DNA sequences that translate to the same CDR3. V is TRBV4-2 and J is TRBJ1-1; no reliable D call. The germline gives CDR1 LGHNA, CDR2 YNFKEQ. V dropped 0 bases and J dropped 0 bases, with 5 bases sitting between them. This CDR3 is 14 amino acids long. The CDR3 loop reads CASSQDGMNTEAFF. Here the CDR3 DNA reads TGTGCCAGCAGCCAAGACGGGATGAACACTGAAGCTTTCTTT.

This chain connects TRBV7-9 to TRBJ2-3, with TRBD2 matching over 12 bases. The CDR3 spans 18 residues. With V trimmed by 4 bases and J by 4 bases, 12 bases remained unmatched. Germline-derived CDR1 and CDR2 are SEHNR and FQNEAQ (reference sequence). DNA of the CDR3: TGTGCCAGCAGCTCCGAATATACTAGCGGGGGGCCCCCAGATACGCAGTATTTT. It translates to CASSSEYTSGGPPDTQYF.

The J gene is TRBJ2-3, the V gene TRBV5-1; a possible D gene is TRBD2 (6 bases). Germline loops: CDR1 SGHRS, CDR2 YFSETQ. Trimming stripped 0 bases from V and 2 bases from J, with 10 bases between. There are 15 residues in the CDR3. CDR3 region: CASSLGGAITDTQYF. CDR3 DNA: TGCGCCAGCAGCTTGGGCGGGGCGATCACAGATACGCAGTATTTT. Combining the CDR3 with reference TRBV5-1 and TRBJ2-3 gives the whole variable domain KAGVTQTPRYLIKTRGQQVTLSCSPISGHRSVSWYQQTPGQGLQFLFEYFSETQRNKGNFPGRFSGRQFSNSRSEMNVSTLELGDSALYLCASSLGGAITDTQYFGPGTRLTVL.

The J gene is TRBJ1-1, the V gene TRBV7-8; 8 bases agree with TRBD1. The length of the CDR3 is 17 residues. V gave up 2 bases and J gave up 4 bases; unmatched junction bases: 12. From germline, CDR1 is SGHVS and CDR2 FQNEAQ. CDR3 loop: CASSLRAGGDVSTEAFF. The CDR3 coding sequence is TGTGCCAGCAGCTTAAGGGCAGGGGGCGATGTTAGCACTGAAGCTTTCTTT. Full variable domain (rest looked up from reference TRBV7-8 and TRBJ1-1): GAGVSQSPRYKVAKRGQDVALRCDPISGHVSLFWYQQALGQGPEFLTYFQNEAQLDKSGLPSDRFFAERPEGSVSTLKIQRTQQEDSAVYLCASSLRAGGDVSTEAFFGQGTRLTVV.

This sequence joins TRBV5-1 and TRBJ2-5; TRBD2 matches at 13 bases. J was trimmed by 5 bases and V by 2 bases; bases with no gene match: 6. This CDR3 spans 16 amino acids. The germline V gene encodes CDR1 SGHRS and CDR2 YFSETQ. CDR3 nucleotides: TGCGCCAGCAGCTTTCGACTAGCGGGGGGTAGGGAGACCCAGTACTTC. Translation gives CASSFRLAGGRETQYF.

CDR3 region: CASSRDSLSGANVLTF. CDR3 DNA: TGTGCCAGTAGCCGGGACAGCCTCTCTGGGGCCAACGTCCTGACTTTC. The chain carries TRBV19 and TRBJ2-6; 7 positions agree with TRBD1. This CDR3 has 16 amino acids. Trimming took 6 bases from V and 0 from J; bases not matched to a gene: 5. The germline V gene encodes CDR1 LNHDA and CDR2 SQIVND (reference sequence).

This chain links TRBV7-8 with TRBJ2-5; TRBD2 is a possible D gene (7 bases). This CDR3 region has 15 residues. The germline V gene encodes CDR1 SGHVS and CDR2 FQNEAQ. Trimming removed 0 bases at V and 2 bases at J, with 10 bases between. The CDR3 DNA sequence: TGTGCCAGCAGCTTAGCGGGGGGGCTACAAGAGACCCAGTACTTC. Encoded protein: CASSLAGGLQETQYF.

V usage is TRBV5-4 and J usage is TRBJ1-1, with D possibly TRBD1 on 6 matching bases. This CDR3 has 15 residues. V was trimmed by 1 base and J by 2 bases, leaving 12 bases between them. The germline V gene has CDR1 SGHNT and CDR2 YYREEE (reference sequence). The CDR3 bases are TGTGCCAGCAGCTTGCCTCAGGGGTTCAACACTGAAGCTTTCTTT. This codes for CASSLPQGFNTEAFF.

V is TRBV30 and J is TRBJ1-2; D not resolved. Germline-derived CDR1 and CDR2 are GTSNPN and SVGIG (reference sequence). CDR3 size: 12 residues. V was cut by 5 bases and J by 1 base, with 8 bases left in between. The chain's CDR3 is CAWAENNYGYTF. In DNA form, the CDR3 reads TGTGCCTGGGCGGAGAATAACTATGGCTACACCTTC.

The chain is built from TRBV5-4 and TRBJ1-2, with no clear D. V lost 2 bases, J lost 6 bases, and 14 bases lay in between. CDR1 is SGHNT, CDR2 YYREEE, per germline (reference sequence). The CDR3 loop spans 14 amino acids. The CDR3 DNA reads TGTGCCAGCAGCTTTTACGGGAGTGGCGATGGCTACACCTTC. It translates to CASSFYGSGDGYTF.

J is TRBJ2-4 and V is TRBV28, with D maybe TRBD1 (6 bases). Germline assignment: CDR1 MDHEN and CDR2 SYDVKM. The V end was cut by 4 bases, the J end by 7 bases, with 17 bases between. This CDR3 is built from 15 residues. CDR3 amino acids: CASSSTGTLGNIQYF. DNA of the CDR3: TGTGCCAGCAGTTCGACGGGGACACTGGGGAACATTCAGTACTTC.

CDR3 nucleotide sequence: TGCGCCAGCACCGTCTCTGCGGGTGATGAAAAACTGTTTTTT. It translates to CASTVSAGDEKLFF. The chain links TRBV5-1 to TRBJ1-4; D gene unclear. V gave up 6 bases and J gave up 6 bases, with 15 bases separating them. Germline CDR1 is SGHRS and CDR2 is YFSETQ. CDR3 length: 14 residues.

The chain links TRBV12-5 to TRBJ1-4; the match to TRBD1 covers 8 bases. CDR1 LGHNT and CDR2 FRNRAP come from the germline V gene. The CDR3 spans 14 residues. V shed 4 bases and J 2 bases; nucleotides not matched to a gene: 0. The CDR3 loop reads CASGSGGTNEKLFF. DNA of the CDR3: TGTGCTAGTGGTTCAGGGGGCACTAATGAAAAACTGTTTTTT.

This chain links TRBV19 with TRBJ1-4; TRBD1 matches at 9 bases. J was trimmed by 3 bases and V by 9 bases; bases with no gene match: 5. Germline CDR1 and CDR2: LNHDA and SQIVND (reference sequence). There are 14 residues in the CDR3. The CDR3 reads CASETGGANEKLFF. The DNA of the CDR3 is TGTGCCAGCGAGACAGGGGGAGCTAATGAAAAACTGTTTTTT.

The chain couples TRBV9 to TRBJ2-7; 8 nucleotides align to TRBD1. Germline trimming cut 4 bases from V and 3 bases from J; bases unmatched to any gene: 6. This CDR3 is 14 amino acids long. CDR1 and CDR2 from the germline V gene are SGDLS and YYNGEE. The CDR3 DNA reads as TGTGCCAGCAGCCCGAGGACAGGGAACTACGAGCAGTACTTC. Translating gives CASSPRTGNYEQYF.

The chain recombines TRBV30 with TRBJ2-7; tentatively, D is TRBD2 (5 bases). Trimming left V 0 bases short and J 2 bases short, with 8 bases between. CDR1 GTSNPN and CDR2 SVGIG come from the germline V gene (reference sequence). The CDR3 consists of 13 residues. CDR3 DNA: TGTGCCTGGAGTGTCGGGGAACCCTACGAGCAGTACTTC. Translation: CAWSVGEPYEQYF.

The chain recombines TRBV9 with TRBJ1-5; perhaps TRBD1 as D (5 bases). Germline V lookup: CDR1 SGDLS, CDR2 YYNGEE. Trimming took off 4 bases at V and 4 bases at J, with 15 bases between the two ends. The CDR3 loop spans 15 amino acids. CDR3 nucleotide sequence: TGTGCCAGCAGCCCTTTAGGGGATTTTAATCAGCCCCAGCATTTT. Translated: CASSPLGDFNQPQHF. Looking up the rest from reference TRBV9 and TRBJ1-5 gives the full variable domain: DSGVTQTPKHLITATGQRVTLRCSPRSGDLSVYWYQQSLDQGLQFLIQYYNGEERAKGNILERFSAQQFPDLHSELNLSSLELGDSALYFCASSPLGDFNQPQHFGDGTRLSIL.

This clone has a single count. The V gene is TRBV4-2, the J gene TRBJ2-7, with 7 bases lining up with TRBD2. V lost 1 base, J lost 5 bases, and 14 bases stayed unmatched. This CDR3 has 17 amino acids. From germline, CDR1 is LGHNA and CDR2 YNFKEQ. The CDR3 DNA sequence: TGTGCCAGCAGCCAAGGGGTGACTAGCCTGGGAGTCAACGAGCAGTACTTC. Translated: CASSQGVTSLGVNEQYF.

In its sample, this clone was seen a few times. The V gene is TRBV11-2, the J gene TRBJ2-1, with TRBD1 matching over 10 bases. V gave up 1 base and J gave up 9 bases; unmatched junction bases: 6. The CDR3 loop spans 15 amino acids. CDR1 is SGHAT and CDR2 is FQNNGV in the germline V gene. CDR3 sequence reads: CASSLGGTGVSEQFF. The CDR3 coding sequence is TGTGCCAGCAGCTTAGGGGGGACAGGGGTAAGTGAGCAGTTCTTC.

The CDR3 region is CASSLPPGQGHTDTQYF. The DNA of the CDR3 is TGTGCCAGCAGCCTTCCCCCGGGACAGGGGCACACAGATACGCAGTATTTT. The rearrangement joins TRBV27 to TRBJ2-3; 10 nucleotides line up with TRBD1. This CDR3 region has 17 residues. Germline CDR1 reads MNHEY; CDR2 reads SMNVEV (reference sequence). V lost 6 bases, J lost 2 bases, and 11 bases stayed unmatched.

The CDR3 loop reads CASSFADLAFYGYTF. The CDR3 nucleotides read TGTGCCAGCAGTTTTGCGGATCTAGCGTTCTATGGCTACACCTTC. This sequence joins TRBV28 and TRBJ1-2; D gene uncertain. CDR1 is MDHEN, CDR2 SYDVKM, per germline. Trimming removed 3 bases at V and 4 bases at J, with 15 bases between. There are 15 residues in the CDR3.

The CDR3 region is CASSLPGQLSYEQYF. Written as DNA, the CDR3 is TGTGCCAGCTCCCTTCCGGGACAGCTTTCCTACGAGCAGTACTTC. J is TRBJ2-7 and V is TRBV18; 7 nucleotides align to TRBD1. This CDR3 region has 15 residues. Germline CDR1 is KGHSH and CDR2 is LQKENI. Trimming cost V 6 bases and J 1 base; bases outside gene matches: 9.